This T cell receptor (beta chain) was identified in a study of cytomegalovirus exposure and HLA in healthy donors. A remark on this clone: The antigen remains unidentified.

Donors likely had unrecorded immune exposures despite being nominally healthy when sampled. Trimming cost V 5 bases and J 4 bases; bases outside gene matches: 10. Germline V gene sequence: CDR1 MNHEY, CDR2 SMNVEV (reference sequence). There are 16 residues in the CDR3. Findings and limits, study-wide: A later analysis appeared to link common viral pathogens to several of the most significant clusters. The study flagged around 160 TCR beta chains as cytomegalovirus-associated.

Vbeta (60) and Jbeta (13) primers were used in the PCR. The table came from immunoSEQ multiplex PCR; TCRdb's copy has only in-frame clones and leaves some out. The table records fewer than 130,000 clones, around three quarters of them present only once. V is TRBV27 and J is TRBJ2-2; 7 positions agree with TRBD1. The sequence was obtained from a female donor in good health and CMV-seropositive. The sample was PBMCs. CDR3 nucleotides: TGTGCCAGCAGTCCCAGCCAGGGGGTGGGCACCGGGGAGCTGTTTTTT. Its translation is CASSPSQGVGTGELFF.